This T cell receptor (beta chain) was captured by sequencing in a study of T cells after yellow fever vaccination. V dropped 3 bases and J dropped 5 bases, with 16 bases sitting between them. The CDR3 length is 15 residues. CDR1 and CDR2 from the germline V gene are MNHNS and SASEGT. The table lists this clonotype with many counts. Its specificity is unknown. Findings and limits, study-wide: In FACS-sorted repertoires, abundant clonotypes from the bulk population could appear as contaminants.

TCRdb re-called the 5' RACE reads through MiXCR, storing one row per CDR3 protein. The sample has a few hundred thousand distinct CDR3 sequences, more than 3.5% seen once. V and J are TRBV6-1 and TRBJ2-5; D is possibly TRBD1 (6 bases). The source is a man aged 18 to 29 who received the YFV17D yellow fever vaccine. The source material was PBMCs, sampled 15 days after the yellow fever booster vaccination. The CDR3 protein is CASSDWGQTVETQYF. In DNA form, the CDR3 reads TGTGCCAGCAGTGATTGGGGACAAACGGTGGAGACCCAGTACTTC.